One sample yielded the 27 T cell receptor beta chains listed below, sequenced in a study of T-cell memory formation after mild COVID-19. TCRdb passed the 5' RACE reads through MiXCR, listing each CDR3 protein once. The profile covers roughly 260,000 distinct CDR3 sequences, with about a sixth appearing a single time and 3% to 4.5% taken by the ten largest. Sequencing was carried out using PBMCs or a T cell subset sorted from them (not recorded which). These receptor sequences come from a man younger than 35 who had mild COVID-19 (a few samples of this study predate the infection). Cell type and time point are not known.

This clonotype was seen a few times. V and J are TRBV12-5 and TRBJ1-3, with unresolved D. The ends were cut back, 7 bases at V and 4 bases at J, with 2 bases in the middle. This CDR3 is 10 amino acids long. Germline assignment: CDR1 LGHNT and CDR2 FRNRAP. Here the CDR3 reads CASAGNTIYF. The CDR3 DNA reads TGTGCTAGTGCCGGAAACACCATATATTTT.

This clonotype was detected ten times or more. This chain links TRBV20-1 with TRBJ2-3; D is ambiguous. V dropped 1 base and J dropped 1 base, with 3 bases sitting between them. From germline, CDR1 is DFQATT and CDR2 SNEGSKA (reference sequence). The CDR3 spans 12 residues. The CDR3 region has the DNA TGCAGTGCTAGAGGGGGCACAGATACGCAGTATTTT. It yields the protein CSARGGTDTQYF.

The chain recombines TRBV5-1 with TRBJ2-5, with D tentatively TRBD2 (5 bases). Per germline, CDR1 SGHRS and CDR2 YFSETQ. This CDR3 has 14 amino acids. V lost 0 bases, J lost 3 bases, and 9 bases lay in between. DNA for the CDR3: TGCGCCAGCAGCTTGGGGAGGACGAAAGAGACCCAGTACTTC. Protein: CASSLGRTKETQYF.

This clonotype was picked up a small number of times. The rearrangement uses TRBV5-1 and TRBJ1-6, with D tentatively TRBD1 (5 bases). Germline V CDR1 and CDR2: SGHRS, YFSETQ. CDR3 length equals 16 residues. V lost 1 base to trimming and J lost 9 bases, with 17 bases between them. CDR3 coding DNA: TGCGCCAGCAGCTTGTTTCCAGGGAACGCTCTTTCACCCCTCCACTTT. Translated, it gives CASSLFPGNALSPLHF.

J is TRBJ2-1 and V is TRBV15; D may be TRBD1 or TRBD2 (5 bases each). Deletions cut 1 base from V and 4 bases from J, with 14 bases between. CDR3 length: 16 residues. The germline CDR1 and CDR2 sequences are LNHNV and YYDKDF (reference sequence). CDR3 region: CATSRGLGEGYNEQFF. CDR3 bases: TGTGCCACCAGCAGAGGGCTCGGAGAGGGGTACAATGAGCAGTTCTTC.

The chain is built from TRBV7-2 and TRBJ2-5; D unresolved. V lost 7 bases and J 5 bases, leaving 14 bases between the germline ends. CDR1 and CDR2 (germline): SGHTA, FQGNSA. This CDR3 is built from 13 residues. CDR3 coding DNA: TGTGCCAGCAACCCGCCCGGAGAGGAGACCCAGTACTTC. Protein product: CASNPPGEETQYF.

This clonotype was seen more than once but under ten times. The chain couples TRBV6-5 to TRBJ1-3, with TRBD1 matching over 8 bases. CDR3 length: 14 residues. Looked up from germline, CDR1 is MNHEY and CDR2 is SVGAGI. V shed 4 bases and J 4 bases; nucleotides not matched to a gene: 3. The CDR3 sequence: CASSSRTGGNTIYF. DNA for the CDR3: TGTGCCAGCAGTTCGAGGACAGGGGGAAACACCATATATTTT.

This rearrangement joins TRBV12-3 or TRBV12-4 to TRBJ2-5; the D gene could be TRBD1 or TRBD2 (5 bases each). The CDR3 has 16 amino acids. Trimming stripped 1 base from V and 3 bases from J, with 15 bases between. DNA for the CDR3: TGTGCCAGCAGTTTAGTAGGGATGAGGGGCGAAGAGACCCAGTACTTC. Protein: CASSLVGMRGEETQYF.

This clonotype showed up many times. V and J are TRBV20-1 and TRBJ2-4; tentative D call: TRBD2 (6 bases). The CDR3 loop spans 15 amino acids. V lost 0 bases, J lost 0 bases, and 9 bases lay in between. Germline V lookup: CDR1 DFQATT, CDR2 SNEGSKA (reference sequence). The CDR3 loop reads CSARDPAGAKNIQYF. CDR3 DNA sequence: TGCAGTGCTAGAGACCCAGCGGGAGCCAAAAACATTCAGTACTTC.

This sequence joins TRBV27 and TRBJ2-5, with 8 nucleotides matching TRBD1. Germline assignment: CDR1 MNHEY and CDR2 SMNVEV (reference sequence). The CDR3 is 13 residues long. The CDR3 region is CADTHRGEETQYF. CDR3 sequence (DNA): TGTGCTGATACTCACAGGGGGGAAGAGACCCAGTACTTC.

This clonotype showed up many times. This sequence joins TRBV3-1 and TRBJ2-3; 9 nucleotides align to TRBD2. The germline gives CDR1 LGHDT, CDR2 YNNKEL (reference sequence). V trimming: 1 base; J trimming: 0 bases; junction bases outside the gene matches: 8. The CDR3 totals 18 residues. CDR3 sequence (DNA): TGTGCCAGCAGCCAAGGGGAGACTAGCGGATTGAGCACAGATACGCAGTATTTT. This gives the protein CASSQGETSGLSTDTQYF.

This clonotype was counted only a few times. The chain joins TRBV6-5 to TRBJ2-1; tentatively, D is TRBD2 (5 bases). This CDR3 has 17 residues. V shed 2 bases and J shed 0 bases, with 14 bases lying between them. Germline values: CDR1 MNHEY, CDR2 SVGAGI. This CDR3 is CASSYLSRGSSYNEQFF. CDR3 sequence (DNA): TGTGCCAGCAGTTACCTCTCGAGAGGGAGCTCCTACAATGAGCAGTTCTTC.

This clonotype was seen a few times. The chain combines TRBV6-5 with TRBJ2-3; D is perhaps TRBD2 (5 bases). CDR1 and CDR2 (germline): MNHEY, SVGAGI. There are 14 residues in the CDR3. V lost 4 bases and J 4 bases, leaving 12 bases between the germline ends. CDR3 sequence (DNA): TGTGCCAGCAGTTTGCGGGTCCAGCCAGATACGCAGTATTTT. Translated: CASSLRVQPDTQYF.

The chain employs TRBV5-1 and TRBJ1-2, with TRBD1 matching 10 bases. Trimming removed 5 bases from V and 5 bases from J; junction bases left unmatched: 6. The CDR3 runs to 14 residues. Germline values: CDR1 SGHRS, CDR2 YFSETQ. CDR3 in amino acids: CASRYDRGPYGYTF. The CDR3 DNA is TGCGCCAGCAGATATGACAGGGGGCCTTATGGCTACACCTTC.

This clonotype has a handful of counts. The chain links TRBV7-9 to TRBJ2-1; no reliable D call. Germline V gives CDR1 SEHNR, CDR2 FQNEAQ (reference sequence). The CDR3 covers 12 residues. The germline V and J ends were trimmed by 0 bases and 6 bases, with 3 bases remaining between them. CDR3 amino acids: CASSLALNEQFF. The CDR3 DNA sequence: TGTGCCAGCAGCTTAGCACTCAATGAGCAGTTCTTC.

The chain employs TRBV7-2 and TRBJ1-6, with D possibly TRBD1 on 5 matching bases. This CDR3 region has 16 residues. The germline CDR1 and CDR2 sequences are SGHTA and FQGNSA. The V end was cut by 1 base, the J end by 6 bases, with 13 bases between. CDR3 amino acids: CASSLEGPGFNSPLHF. CDR3 sequence (DNA): TGTGCCAGCAGCTTAGAGGGGCCGGGCTTTAATTCACCCCTCCACTTT.

The CDR3 region is CASKVRPSGANVLTF. CDR3 coding DNA: TGTGCCAGCAAGGTGCGCCCCTCTGGGGCCAACGTCCTGACTTTC. This sequence joins TRBV12-3 or TRBV12-4 and TRBJ2-6; D is unclear. The V and J ends lost 7 bases and 0 bases respectively, with 10 bases between them. CDR3 size: 15 residues.

There are a few counts of this clonotype. The genes are TRBV7-2 and TRBJ1-2; D unclear. CDR3 length equals 13 residues. Between the trimmed V and J ends, which lost 0 bases and 4 bases, there was a span of 6 bases. CDR1 is SGHTA and CDR2 is FQGNSA in the germline V gene. CDR3 loop: CASSLAPIYGYTF. The DNA for the CDR3 is TGTGCCAGCAGCTTAGCACCCATCTATGGCTACACCTTC.

The rearrangement uses TRBV5-4 and TRBJ2-2; 9 bases are shared with TRBD2. The CDR3 spans 16 residues. Germline CDR1 and CDR2: SGHNT and YYREEE (reference sequence). V shed 4 bases, J shed 0 bases, and the junction held 4 bases outside the gene matches. The CDR3 region is CASSRTSGPNTGELFF. CDR3 bases: TGTGCCAGCAGCAGAACTAGCGGGCCGAACACCGGGGAGCTGTTTTTT.

The chain recombines TRBV6-1 with TRBJ2-2; no reliable D call. With 6 bases removed from V and 1 base from J, the gap between germline ends came to 9 bases. CDR3 size: 14 residues. The germline gives CDR1 MNHNS, CDR2 SASEGT. The CDR3, as DNA: TGTGCCAGCAGATCAGTAGGGAACACCGGGGAGCTGTTTTTT. It translates to CASRSVGNTGELFF.

The sample holds a few counts of this clonotype. The chain links TRBV12-3 or TRBV12-4 to TRBJ1-1; TRBD1 agrees at 10 bases. V trimming: 2 bases; J trimming: 4 bases; junction bases outside the gene matches: 10. The CDR3 has 17 amino acids. In nucleotides, the CDR3 is TGTGCCAGCAGTTTAAAGACAGGGGGCAGTGTGGGCACTGAAGCTTTCTTT. Protein: CASSLKTGGSVGTEAFF.

The gene calls are TRBV19 and TRBJ1-2; no firm D call. The CDR3 is 11 amino acids. Per germline, CDR1 LNHDA and CDR2 SQIVND (reference sequence). Trimming took off 10 bases at V and 6 bases at J, with 12 bases between the two ends. For the CDR3, the DNA is TGTGCCACCATGACGATCCATGGCTACACCTTC. Amino acid sequence: CATMTIHGYTF.

The CDR3 nucleotides are TGTGCCAGCCAGACTAGCTCGGAGACCCAGTACTTC. Encoded protein: CASQTSSETQYF. This sequence joins TRBV2 and TRBJ2-5; the match to TRBD2 covers 7 bases. V was clipped by 8 bases and J by 5 bases; unmatched bases: 5. Germline CDR1 SNHLY, CDR2 FYNNEI. The length of the CDR3 is 12 residues. Based on the CDR3 plus reference TRBV2 and TRBJ2-5, the full variable domain is EPEVTQTPSHQVTQMGQEVILRCVPISNHLYFYWYRQILGQKVEFLVSFYNNEISEKSEIFDDQFSVERPDGSNFTLKIRSTKLEDSAMYFCASQTSSETQYFGPGTRLLVL.

V usage is TRBV21-1 and J usage is TRBJ2-7; TRBD2, the D gene given by the table, was not confirmed from the DNA. TRBV21-1 corresponds to a pseudogene. The CDR3 contains 16 residues. The CDR3 region has the DNA TGTGCCAGCAGCAAATCGGACTTTGGGGCCAACTACGAGCAGTACGTC. This sequence encodes CASSKSDFGANYEQYV.

The chain uses TRBV5-1 and TRBJ2-5, with 10 bases that match TRBD2. CDR3 length: 16 amino acids. Trimming at V came to 4 bases and at J to 1 base, leaving 7 bases not matched to a gene. From germline, CDR1 is SGHRS and CDR2 YFSETQ. CDR3 loop: CASSALAGGIQETQYF. CDR3 bases: TGCGCCAGCAGCGCATTAGCGGGGGGAATCCAAGAGACCCAGTACTTC.

V usage is TRBV4-1 and J usage is TRBJ2-5; a weak D match, TRBD2 (6 bases). Trimming cost V 4 bases and J 5 bases, with 17 bases left between them. The CDR3 loop spans 15 amino acids. Germline lookup yields CDR1 MGHRA and CDR2 YSYEKL. This CDR3 reads CASSRRLGALETQYF. DNA of the CDR3: TGCGCCAGCAGCCGTCGACTAGGGGCGTTGGAGACCCAGTACTTC.

This clonotype was seen more than once but under ten times. The chain recombines TRBV7-2 with TRBJ2-3; 7 bases match TRBD2. The germline V gene encodes CDR1 SGHTA and CDR2 FQGNSA. This CDR3 contains 14 residues. The V segment lost 9 bases and the J segment 0 bases; nucleotides outside the gene matches: 6. The CDR3 region is CASERGSSTDTQYF. CDR3 nucleotides: TGTGCCAGTGAGCGGGGTTCTAGCACAGATACGCAGTATTTT.